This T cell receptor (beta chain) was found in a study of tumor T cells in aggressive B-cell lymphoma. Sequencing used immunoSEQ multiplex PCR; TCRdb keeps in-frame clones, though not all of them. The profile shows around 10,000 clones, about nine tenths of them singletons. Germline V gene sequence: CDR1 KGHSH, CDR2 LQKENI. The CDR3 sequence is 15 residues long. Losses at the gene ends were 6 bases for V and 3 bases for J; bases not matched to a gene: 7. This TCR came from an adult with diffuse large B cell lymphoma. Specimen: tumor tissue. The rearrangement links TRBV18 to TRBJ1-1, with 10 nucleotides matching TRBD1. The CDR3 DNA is TGTGCCAGCTCCCCTCCGGGACAGGGGTACACTGAAGCTTTCTTT. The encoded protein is CASSPPGQGYTEAFF.